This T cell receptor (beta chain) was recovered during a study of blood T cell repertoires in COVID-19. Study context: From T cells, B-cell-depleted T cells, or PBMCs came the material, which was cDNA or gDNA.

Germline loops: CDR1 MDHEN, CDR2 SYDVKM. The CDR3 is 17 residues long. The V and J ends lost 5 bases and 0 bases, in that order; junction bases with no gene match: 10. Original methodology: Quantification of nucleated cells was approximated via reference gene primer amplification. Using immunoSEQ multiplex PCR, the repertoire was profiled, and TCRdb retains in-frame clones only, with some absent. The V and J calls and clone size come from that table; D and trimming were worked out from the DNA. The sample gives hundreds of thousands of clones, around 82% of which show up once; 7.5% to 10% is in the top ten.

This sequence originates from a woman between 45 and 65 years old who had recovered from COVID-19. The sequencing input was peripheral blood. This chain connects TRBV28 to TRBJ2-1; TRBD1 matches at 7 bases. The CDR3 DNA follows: TGTGCCAGCAGTAAAAAGGGGGCGCTAGACTCCTACAATGAGCAGTTCTTC. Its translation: CASSKKGALDSYNEQFF.